Below, 17 T cell receptor beta chains from the same sample are listed, as sequenced in a study of CD8 T cells in ankylosing spondylitis. In TCRdb, the 5' RACE reads were re-called with MiXCR into one record per CDR3 protein. Among approximately 350,000 distinct CDR3 sequences listed, about 15% were seen once. The sequenced material came from blood, either unsorted or a sorted T cell fraction (not recorded which). Receptors originate from a male donor with ankylosing spondylitis or in good health (not recorded which).

This clonotype was seen more than once but under ten times. V is TRBV7-2 and J is TRBJ1-5; 8 bases line up with TRBD1. J lost 3 bases, V lost 7 bases, and 11 bases had no gene match. Germline lookup yields CDR1 SGHTA and CDR2 FQGNSA. This CDR3 is 16 amino acids long. Here the CDR3 DNA reads TGTGCCAGCACCAAAGGACAGGGAATTTCCAATCAGCCCCAGCATTTT. Its translation is CASTKGQGISNQPQHF.

Ten or more counts support this clonotype. The V gene is TRBV12-3 or TRBV12-4, the J gene TRBJ1-1; perhaps TRBD1 as D (5 bases). CDR3 length: 16 amino acids. The V end was cut by 3 bases, the J end by 1 base, with 15 bases between. CDR3: CASSFLLTVENTEAFF. The CDR3 DNA sequence: TGTGCCAGCAGTTTCCTCTTGACAGTGGAGAACACTGAAGCTTTCTTT.

The sample holds a few counts of this clonotype. The chain carries TRBV7-2 and TRBJ1-6; D not certain. The V end lost 7 bases, the J end lost 1 base, and 8 bases lay between the germline ends. The germline gives CDR1 SGHTA, CDR2 FQGNSA. This CDR3 spans 14 amino acids. CDR3 sequence: CASTLRSYNSPLHF. The CDR3, as DNA: TGTGCCAGCACCCTGAGGTCCTATAATTCACCCCTCCACTTT. The variable domain in full, completed from reference TRBV7-2 and TRBJ1-6, reads GAGVSQSPSNKVTEKGKDVELRCDPISGHTALYWYRQSLGQGLEFLIYFQGNSAPDKSGLPSDRFSAERTGGSVSTLTIQRTQQEDSAVYLCASTLRSYNSPLHFGNGTRLTVT.

The chain couples TRBV3-1 to TRBJ1-5; D is undetermined. This CDR3 has 14 amino acids. V lost 0 bases and J 1 base, leaving 4 bases between the germline ends. Germline assignment: CDR1 LGHDT and CDR2 YNNKEL (reference sequence). The CDR3 region has the DNA TGTGCCAGCAGCCAAGAAGGCAGCAATCAGCCCCAGCATTTT. This encodes CASSQEGSNQPQHF.

This clonotype was seen a handful of times. The V and J genes are TRBV2 and TRBJ1-5; 7 bases map to TRBD1. CDR3 length: 14 residues. The ends lost 5 bases at V and 6 bases at J; junction bases unmatched: 7. Germline CDR1 and CDR2: SNHLY and FYNNEI. CDR3 coding DNA: TGTGCCAGCAGTCCGAGACAGGGTATTCAGCCCCAGCATTTT. Translation: CASSPRQGIQPQHF.

This clonotype was seen a few times. The chain employs TRBV3-1 and TRBJ1-5, with a possible D match to TRBD1 (5 bases). The V gene's germline CDR1 is LGHDT and CDR2 YNNKEL (reference sequence). The CDR3 contains 13 residues. The V end lost 5 bases, the J end lost 6 bases, and 11 bases lay between the germline ends. The CDR3 region has the DNA TGTGCCAGCAGCGGGGGGAAAAGTCAGCCCCAGCATTTT. Its translation is CASSGGKSQPQHF.

This clonotype showed up many times. This rearrangement joins TRBV7-2 to TRBJ1-5, with no clear D. The CDR3 covers 17 residues. V lost 4 bases, J lost 0 bases, and 16 bases lay in between. Germline V gives CDR1 SGHTA, CDR2 FQGNSA. The CDR3 nucleotides read TGTGCCAGCAGCTCCCTAGGTGAAAGCTATAGCAATCAGCCCCAGCATTTT. It yields the protein CASSSLGESYSNQPQHF. The full variable domain, its missing parts supplied by reference TRBV7-2 and TRBJ1-5, is GAGVSQSPSNKVTEKGKDVELRCDPISGHTALYWYRQSLGQGLEFLIYFQGNSAPDKSGLPSDRFSAERTGGSVSTLTIQRTQQEDSAVYLCASSSLGESYSNQPQHFGDGTRLSIL.

The chain employs TRBV11-2 and TRBJ2-1, with D unresolved. The CDR3 length is 14 residues. Germline CDR1 reads SGHAT; CDR2 reads FQNNGV. V was cut by 0 bases and J by 6 bases, with 9 bases left in between. DNA for the CDR3: TGTGCCAGCAGCTTAGATCGCTTGGCCAATGAGCAGTTCTTC. Protein product: CASSLDRLANEQFF.

The chain has TRBV9 and TRBJ2-2, with D unresolved. Trimming took off 0 bases at V and 1 base at J, with 7 bases between the two ends. CDR1 and CDR2 (germline): SGDLS, YYNGEE. The CDR3 length is 15 residues. The CDR3 coding sequence is TGTGCCAGCAGCGTAGGCCGTTTGAACACCGGGGAGCTGTTTTTT. Translated: CASSVGRLNTGELFF.

Comment on this clonotype: The CDR3 end shows no conserved phenylalanine or tryptophan, and so a read error is likely. The chain uses TRBV18 and TRBJ2-4; D is undetermined. The germline V gene encodes CDR1 KGHSH and CDR2 LQKENI. The V end lost 3 bases, the J end lost 6 bases, and 9 bases lay between the germline ends. The CDR3 is made up of 13 amino acids. For the CDR3, the DNA is TGTGCCAGCTCACCCCCCGATACAAACATTCAGTACTAC. Amino acids: CASSPPDTNIQYY.

The gene calls are TRBV12-3 or TRBV12-4 and TRBJ2-6; D unresolved. Deletions cut 6 bases from V and 0 bases from J, with 9 bases between. The CDR3 is made up of 15 amino acids. CDR3 DNA sequence: TGTGCCAGCAGGCCGCAAATCTCTGGGGCCAACGTCCTGACTTTC. Its protein is CASRPQISGANVLTF.

This clonotype was counted ten times or more. This chain joins TRBV6-5 and TRBJ2-1; no clear D. The V and J ends lost 4 bases and 7 bases respectively, with 11 bases between them. The CDR3 has 13 residues. The V gene's germline CDR1 is MNHEY and CDR2 SVGAGI. The CDR3 reads CASSSDPNNEQFF. CDR3 DNA sequence: TGTGCCAGCAGTTCGGACCCGAATAATGAGCAGTTCTTC.

This chain connects TRBV20-1 to TRBJ2-3; TRBD1 or TRBD2 may be the D gene (6 bases each). CDR3 length: 17 amino acids. Trimming stripped 0 bases from V and 0 bases from J, with 16 bases between. Germline V gene lookup returns CDR1 DFQATT and CDR2 SNEGSKA (reference sequence). This CDR3 reads CSARDLGAGSSTDTQYF. CDR3 DNA: TGCAGTGCTAGAGACCTGGGGGCGGGATCAAGCACAGATACGCAGTATTTT.

This sequence joins TRBV30 and TRBJ1-2, with 10 bases fitting TRBD1. The CDR3 extends over 13 amino acids. Losses at the gene ends were 8 bases for V and 6 bases for J; bases not matched to a gene: 9. CDR1 is GTSNPN and CDR2 is SVGIG in the germline V gene (reference sequence). The CDR3 bases are TGTGCCGGACAGGGGGGACAGGGAAATGGCTACACCTTC. Its protein product is CAGQGGQGNGYTF. Variable domain in full (rest from reference TRBV30 and TRBJ1-2): SQTIHQWPATLVQPVGSPLSLECTVEGTSNPNLYWYRQAAGRGLQLLFYSVGIGQISSEVPQNLSASRPQDRQFILSSKKLLLSDSGFYLCAGQGGQGNGYTFGSGTRLTVV.

This clonotype was seen repeatedly, ten times or more. The J gene is TRBJ2-1, the V gene TRBV27; TRBD2 aligns across 9 bases. The germline V gene encodes CDR1 MNHEY and CDR2 SMNVEV (reference sequence). The CDR3 totals 14 residues. V dropped 7 bases and J dropped 9; count of bases not matched to a gene: 10. CDR3 sequence (DNA): TGTGCCAGCAAAACCCAGCGGGGGGTTTTTGAGCAGTTCTTC. Translation gives CASKTQRGVFEQFF.

This clonotype came up many times. The chain uses TRBV20-1 and TRBJ2-1; D perhaps matches TRBD2 (7 bases). Looked up from germline, CDR1 is DFQATT and CDR2 is SNEGSKA (reference sequence). V shed 6 bases and J shed 7 bases, with 25 bases lying between them. The CDR3 has 16 amino acids. The CDR3: CSAISGGGEKRNEQFF. In DNA form, the CDR3 reads TGCAGTGCCATCTCCGGAGGGGGGGAGAAGAGGAATGAGCAGTTCTTC.

This clonotype has a handful of counts. The rearrangement joins TRBV29-1 to TRBJ2-5; no clear D gene. The CDR3 extends over 14 amino acids. V was clipped by 2 bases and J by 5 bases, with 15 bases between them. CDR1 is SQVTM, CDR2 ANQGSEA, per germline. CDR3 nucleotides: TGCAGCGTTGAATCTCGGGTGGAGTGGGAGACCCAGTACTTC. It is translated as CSVESRVEWETQYF.